The 5 T cell receptor beta chains below all came from one sample that was sequenced in a study of cytomegalovirus exposure and HLA in healthy donors. PCR employed 60 Vbeta and 13 Jbeta primers. Data came from immunoSEQ multiplex PCR; TCRdb stores just in-frame clones and leaves some out. The sample holds roughly 100,000 clones; around 77% are singletons and the top ten take 8.5% to 10%. The material sequenced was PBMCs. The receptors were sampled from a male donor in good health and CMV-seropositive.

The V and J genes are TRBV28 and TRBJ2-3, with 14 bases identical to TRBD2. V was clipped by 7 bases and J by 6 bases; unmatched bases: 12. Germline V gene lookup returns CDR1 MDHEN and CDR2 SYDVKM. This CDR3 contains 17 residues. As DNA, the CDR3 is TGTGCCAGCACCCCTCCGGGACTAGCGGGAGTAACGGATACGCAGTATTTT. Translation: CASTPPGLAGVTDTQYF. Full variable domain (remainder filled in from reference TRBV28 and TRBJ2-3): DVKVTQSSRYLVKRTGEKVFLECVQDMDHENMFWYRQDPGLGLRLIYFSYDVKMKEKGDIPEGYSVSREKKERFSLILESASTNQTSMYLCASTPPGLAGVTDTQYFGPGTRLTVL.

The chain uses TRBV21-1 and TRBJ2-1; the tabulated D call, TRBD1, remains unverified against the DNA. TRBV21-1 is a pseudogene. This CDR3 has 17 amino acids. This CDR3 is CASSKEGVGPAYNEQFF. For the CDR3, the DNA is TGTGCCAGCAGCAAAGAAGGCGTGGGGCCCGCCTACAATGAGCAGTTCTTC.

The chain uses TRBV6-1 and TRBJ2-5; D gene uncertain. This CDR3 contains 12 residues. Trimming took 4 bases from V and 2 from J, leaving 5 bases between them. Germline V gives CDR1 MNHNS, CDR2 SASEGT. CDR3: CASSARQETQYF. The CDR3 DNA is TGTGCCAGCAGTGCCCGTCAAGAGACCCAGTACTTC.

The chain employs TRBV14 and TRBJ2-3; D is unresolved. Trimming pared 4 bases from V and 0 bases from J, leaving 14 bases between. The CDR3 extends over 16 amino acids. The germline CDR1 and CDR2 sequences are SGHDN and FVKESK. CDR3 DNA sequence: TGTGCCAGCAGCCCCAACTCGCAGGCGAGCACAGATACGCAGTATTTT. Translated, it gives CASSPNSQASTDTQYF.

This clone was seen only a few times. The rearrangement links TRBV18 to TRBJ2-1, with 8 bases identical to TRBD2. The V gene's germline CDR1 is KGHSH and CDR2 LQKENI. This CDR3 is built from 17 residues. J lost 3 bases, V lost 6 bases, and 13 bases had no gene match. DNA of the CDR3: TGTGCCAGCTCTACTAACGAAATAGCGGGGAACTACAATGAGCAGTTCTTC. Translating it yields CASSTNEIAGNYNEQFF.